This T cell receptor beta chain was found in a study of blood T cell repertoires in COVID-19. Study context: COVID-19 samples, acute and convalescent, were from the United States, Italy and Spain.

Under the authors' procedure: Estimated nucleated cell counts came from reference gene primer amplification. Sequenced by immunoSEQ multiplex PCR; TCRdb stores in-frame clones only, minus some. V, J and clone size are taken as reported in that table, and D and trimming were inferred from the DNA itself. There are around 60,000 clones in the sample; over 75% occur only once, and 3.9% lies in the top ten. The V segment lost 5 bases and the J segment 4 bases; nucleotides outside the gene matches: 1. The CDR3 is 12 amino acids. Germline V gene sequence: CDR1 LNHDA, CDR2 SQIVND (reference sequence). The sequence was obtained from a human donor in a cohort sampled during active COVID-19. Sequencing was done on a sample of peripheral blood. The V gene is TRBV19, the J gene TRBJ2-7, with TRBD1 matching 8 bases. The DNA for the CDR3 is TGTGCCAGTAGTCAGGGGGCATACGAGCAGTACTTC. It yields the protein CASSQGAYEQYF.